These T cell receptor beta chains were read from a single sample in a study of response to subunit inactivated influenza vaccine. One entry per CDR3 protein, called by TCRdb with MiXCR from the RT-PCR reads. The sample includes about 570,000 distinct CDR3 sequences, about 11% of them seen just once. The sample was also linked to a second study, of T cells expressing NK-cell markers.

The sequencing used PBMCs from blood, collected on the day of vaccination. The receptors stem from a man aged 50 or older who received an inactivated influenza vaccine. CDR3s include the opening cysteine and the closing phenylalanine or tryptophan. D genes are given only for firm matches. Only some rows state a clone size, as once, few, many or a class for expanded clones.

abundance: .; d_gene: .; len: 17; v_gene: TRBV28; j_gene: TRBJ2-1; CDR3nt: TGTGCCAGCAGTTTATACCTTGACGGACGGTTGATCGATGAGCAGTTCTTC; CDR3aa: CASSLYLDGRLIDEQFF
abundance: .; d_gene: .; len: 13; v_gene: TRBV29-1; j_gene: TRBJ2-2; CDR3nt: TGCAGCGTTTCAAGGGGGGGGACCGGGGAGCTGTTTTTT; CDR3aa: CSVSRGGTGELFF
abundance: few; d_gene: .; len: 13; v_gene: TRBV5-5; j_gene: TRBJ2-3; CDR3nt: TGTGCCAGCCTAGCTATGACAGAAGATACGCAGTATTTT; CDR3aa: CASLAMTEDTQYF
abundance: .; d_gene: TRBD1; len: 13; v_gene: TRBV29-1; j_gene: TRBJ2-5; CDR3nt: TGCAGCGTAGACAGGGGGTGGGACGAGACCCAGTACTTC; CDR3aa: CSVDRGWDETQYF
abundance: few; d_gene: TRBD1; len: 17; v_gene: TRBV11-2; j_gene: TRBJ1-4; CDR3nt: TGTGCCAGCAGCTTAGATTCGCTAAGGGGGCGCGTTGAAAAACTGTTTTTT; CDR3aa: CASSLDSLRGRVEKLFF
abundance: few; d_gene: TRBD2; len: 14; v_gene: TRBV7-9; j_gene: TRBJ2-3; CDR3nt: TGTGCCAGCAGCTTGGCGGGGGAGCTTTATACGCAGTATTTT; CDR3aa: CASSLAGELYTQYF
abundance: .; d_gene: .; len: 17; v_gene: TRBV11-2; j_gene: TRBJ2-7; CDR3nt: TGTGCCAGCAGCTTAGATTCAGGGCGCCGGTCGGTCTACGAGCAGTACTTC; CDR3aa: CASSLDSGRRSVYEQYF
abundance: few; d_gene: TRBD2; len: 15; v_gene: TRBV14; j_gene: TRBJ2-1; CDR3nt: TGTGCCAGCAGCCAAATAGCGGGATTTAACCATGAGCAGTTCTTC; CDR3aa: CASSQIAGFNHEQFF
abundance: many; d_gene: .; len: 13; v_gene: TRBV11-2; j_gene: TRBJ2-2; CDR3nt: TGTGCCAGCAGCTTCGGGGGACCCGGGGAGCTGTTTTTT; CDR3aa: CASSFGGPGELFF
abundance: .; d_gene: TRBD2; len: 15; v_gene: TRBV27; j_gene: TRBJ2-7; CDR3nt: TGTGCCAGCAGTTCCACGGGAGGGGCTCACTACGAGCAGTACTTC; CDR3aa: CASSSTGGAHYEQYF
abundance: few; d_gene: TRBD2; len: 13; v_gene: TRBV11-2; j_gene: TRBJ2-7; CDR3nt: TGTGCCAGCAGCCCTGGACTAGCCAACGAGCAGTACTTC; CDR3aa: CASSPGLANEQYF
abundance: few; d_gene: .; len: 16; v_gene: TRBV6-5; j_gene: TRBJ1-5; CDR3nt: TGTGCCAGCAGTTACTTCGGGACGGTTAGCAATCAGCCCCAGCATTTT; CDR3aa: CASSYFGTVSNQPQHF
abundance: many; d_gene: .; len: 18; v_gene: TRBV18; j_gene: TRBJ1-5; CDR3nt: TGTGCCAGCTCATCGAGAGGGTTGCAGGACCGTGGCAATCAGCCCCAGCATTTT; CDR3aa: CASSSRGLQDRGNQPQHF
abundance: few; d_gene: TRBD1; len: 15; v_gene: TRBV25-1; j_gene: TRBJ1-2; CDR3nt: TGTGCCAGCAGTGAATACGGAACAGGGGGCGGTGGCTACACCTTC; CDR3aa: CASSEYGTGGGGYTF
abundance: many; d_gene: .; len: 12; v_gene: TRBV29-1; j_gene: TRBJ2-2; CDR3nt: TGCAGCGTTCTCGGAAACACCGGGGAGCTGTTTTTT; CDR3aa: CSVLGNTGELFF
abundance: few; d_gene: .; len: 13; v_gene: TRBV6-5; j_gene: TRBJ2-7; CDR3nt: TGTGCCAGCAGTTACTCGAAGTGGGGCGAGCAGTACTTC; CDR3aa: CASSYSKWGEQYF
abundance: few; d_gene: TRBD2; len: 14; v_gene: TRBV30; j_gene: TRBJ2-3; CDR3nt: TGTGCCTGGAGATTAGCGGGAGAAATGTATACGCAGTATTTT; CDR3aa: CAWRLAGEMYTQYF
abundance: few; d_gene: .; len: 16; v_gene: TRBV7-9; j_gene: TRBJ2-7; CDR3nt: TGTGCCAGCCATTCGTCGTCCGGGGTGGAGTGGTACGAGCAGTACTTC; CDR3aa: CASHSSSGVEWYEQYF
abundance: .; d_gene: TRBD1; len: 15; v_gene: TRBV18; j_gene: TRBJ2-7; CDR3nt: TGTGCCAGCTCACAGGGGGCGCGAGCAACCTACGAGCAGTACTTC; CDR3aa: CASSQGARATYEQYF
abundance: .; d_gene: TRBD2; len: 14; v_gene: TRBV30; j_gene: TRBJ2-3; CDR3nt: TGTGCCTGGAGTGTACTGGCGGGGGCAGATACGCAGTATTTT; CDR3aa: CAWSVLAGADTQYF
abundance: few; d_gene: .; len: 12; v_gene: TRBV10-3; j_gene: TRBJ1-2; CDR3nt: TGTGCCATCAGTGACAGTAACTATGGCTACACCTTC; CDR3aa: CAISDSNYGYTF
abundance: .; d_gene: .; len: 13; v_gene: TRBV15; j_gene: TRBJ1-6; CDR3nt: TGTGCCACCAGCAGAGACCTTTTTTCACCCCTCCACTTT; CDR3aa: CATSRDLFSPLHF
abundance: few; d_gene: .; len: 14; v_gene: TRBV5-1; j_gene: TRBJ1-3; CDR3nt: TGCGCCAGCAGCTTGTCAGGGTTTGGAAACACCATATATTTT; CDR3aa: CASSLSGFGNTIYF
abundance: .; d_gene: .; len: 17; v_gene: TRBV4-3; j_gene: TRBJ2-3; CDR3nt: TGCGCCAGCAGCCTCCACGGGCCCTCGACTAGCACAGATACGCAGTATTTT; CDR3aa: CASSLHGPSTSTDTQYF
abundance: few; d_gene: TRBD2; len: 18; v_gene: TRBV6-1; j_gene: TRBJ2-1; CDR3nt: TGTGCCAGCAGTACGCTGCCGCTAGCGGGAGGGGGATCTTTCGAGCAGTTCTTC; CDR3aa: CASSTLPLAGGGSFEQFF
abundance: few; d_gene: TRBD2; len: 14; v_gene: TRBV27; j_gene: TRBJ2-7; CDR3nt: TGTGCCAGCAGTTATAGCGGGAGCTACGGGGAGCAGTACTTC; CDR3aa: CASSYSGSYGEQYF
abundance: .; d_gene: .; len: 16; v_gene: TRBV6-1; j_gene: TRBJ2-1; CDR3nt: TGTGCCAGCAGCCCCCGGCCGGGGGACTCCTACAATGAGCAGTTCTTC; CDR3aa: CASSPRPGDSYNEQFF
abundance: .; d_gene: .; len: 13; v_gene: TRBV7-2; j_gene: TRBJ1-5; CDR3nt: TGTGCCAGCAGCTTCGAGTTCAATCAGCCCCAGCATTTT; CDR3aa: CASSFEFNQPQHF
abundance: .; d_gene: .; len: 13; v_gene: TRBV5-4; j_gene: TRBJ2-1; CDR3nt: TGTGCCAGCAAACGGGCCTCCTACAATGAGCAGTTCTTC; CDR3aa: CASKRASYNEQFF
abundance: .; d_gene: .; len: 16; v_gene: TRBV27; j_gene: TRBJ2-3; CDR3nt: TGTGCCAGCTCCGCTCTCTTTTCCAGGAGCACAGATACGCAGTATTTT; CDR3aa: CASSALFSRSTDTQYF
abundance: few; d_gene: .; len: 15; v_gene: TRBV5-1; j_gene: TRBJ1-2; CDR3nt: TGCGCCAGCAGCTTGGCCGTCGGCGGTAACTATGGCTACACCTTC; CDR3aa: CASSLAVGGNYGYTF
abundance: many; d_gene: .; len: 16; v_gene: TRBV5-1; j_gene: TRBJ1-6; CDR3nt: TGCGCCAGCAGCTTGGCAGGGGTAATCTATAATTCACCCCTCCACTTT; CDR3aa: CASSLAGVIYNSPLHF
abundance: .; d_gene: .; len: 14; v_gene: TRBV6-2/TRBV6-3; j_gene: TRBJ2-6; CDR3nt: TGTGCCAGCAGTTACGTCTCTGGGGCCAACGTCCTGACTTTC; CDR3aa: CASSYVSGANVLTF
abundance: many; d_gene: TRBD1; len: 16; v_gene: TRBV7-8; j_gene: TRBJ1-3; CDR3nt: TGTGCCAGCAGTCGTAACAGGGGGAGTTCGGGAAACACCATATATTTT; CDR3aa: CASSRNRGSSGNTIYF
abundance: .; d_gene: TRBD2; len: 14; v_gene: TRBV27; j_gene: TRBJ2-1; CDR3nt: TGTGCCAGCAGACGACTAGCGGGGGGGCAGGGGCAGTTCTTC; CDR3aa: CASRRLAGGQGQFF
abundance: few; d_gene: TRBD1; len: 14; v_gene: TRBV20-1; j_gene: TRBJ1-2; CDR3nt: TGCAGTGCAAACCCCGACAGGGGCGGCTATGGCTACACCTTC; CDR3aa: CSANPDRGGYGYTF
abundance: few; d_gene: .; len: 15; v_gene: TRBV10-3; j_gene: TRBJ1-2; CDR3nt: TGTGCCATCAGTGATTACAGGGACGATCTCTATGGCTACACCTTC; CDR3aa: CAISDYRDDLYGYTF